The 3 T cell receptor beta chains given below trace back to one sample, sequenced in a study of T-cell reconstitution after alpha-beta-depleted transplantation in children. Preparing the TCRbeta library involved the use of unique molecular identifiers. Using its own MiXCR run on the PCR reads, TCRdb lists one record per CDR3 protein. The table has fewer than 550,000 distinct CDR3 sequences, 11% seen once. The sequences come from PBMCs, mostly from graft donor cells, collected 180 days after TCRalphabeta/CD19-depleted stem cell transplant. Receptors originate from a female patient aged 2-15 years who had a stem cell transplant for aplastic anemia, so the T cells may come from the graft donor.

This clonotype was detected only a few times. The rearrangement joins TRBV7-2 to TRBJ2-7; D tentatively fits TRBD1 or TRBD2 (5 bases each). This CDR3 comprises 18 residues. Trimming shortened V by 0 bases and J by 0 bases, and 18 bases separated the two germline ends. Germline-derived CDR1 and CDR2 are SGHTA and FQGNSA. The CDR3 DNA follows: TGTGCCAGCAGCTTAGCCCCGCCCGGGACGTCGAGCTCCTACGAGCAGTACTTC. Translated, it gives CASSLAPPGTSSSYEQYF.

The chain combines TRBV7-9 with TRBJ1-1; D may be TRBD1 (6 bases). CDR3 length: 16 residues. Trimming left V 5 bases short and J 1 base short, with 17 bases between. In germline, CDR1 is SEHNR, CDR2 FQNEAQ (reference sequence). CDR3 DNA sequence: TGTGCCAGCAGCCCAGATGGGGGGCGACGGAACACTGAAGCTTTCTTT. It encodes CASSPDGGRRNTEAFF.

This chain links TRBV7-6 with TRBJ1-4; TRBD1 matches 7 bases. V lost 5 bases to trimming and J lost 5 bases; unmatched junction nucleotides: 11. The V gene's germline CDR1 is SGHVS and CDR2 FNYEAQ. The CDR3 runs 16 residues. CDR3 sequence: CASSVKGTVENEKLFF. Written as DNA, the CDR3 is TGTGCCAGCAGCGTAAAAGGGACAGTGGAAAATGAAAAACTGTTTTTT.